The next 18 T cell receptor beta chains were all read from a single sample in a study of blood T cell repertoires in COVID-19. The assay was immunoSEQ multiplex PCR, and TCRdb's table has in-frame clones only and misses some. The sample lists tens of thousands of clones; approximately 87% were seen once. The specimen sequenced was peripheral blood. These receptors were obtained from a man between 65 and 85 years old with acute or convalescent COVID-19.

The V gene is TRBV4-2, the J gene TRBJ1-3; D is possibly TRBD1 (5 bases). CDR3 size: 18 residues. The V gene's germline CDR1 is LGHNA and CDR2 YNFKEQ. The V end lost 1 base, the J end lost 0 bases, and 16 bases lay between the germline ends. CDR3 sequence: CASSQAFRQGSSGNTIYF. The CDR3 DNA follows: TGTGCCAGCAGCCAAGCGTTTCGCCAGGGCAGCTCTGGAAACACCATATATTTT.

The gene calls are TRBV29-1 and TRBJ1-2; a weak D match, TRBD1 (6 bases). Deletions cut 1 base from V and 2 bases from J, with 11 bases between. The CDR3 covers 14 residues. Looked up from germline, CDR1 is SQVTM and CDR2 is ANQGSEA. CDR3 region: CSVEGDRLNYGYTF. The CDR3 DNA sequence: TGCAGCGTTGAAGGTGACAGGCTGAACTATGGCTACACCTTC.

Concerning this clone: Since the CDR3 does not end with the conserved phenylalanine or tryptophan, this likely comes from a read error. The chain employs TRBV19 and TRBJ2-4; tentative D call: TRBD2 (7 bases). The CDR3 has 12 residues. Trimming took 3 bases from V and 9 from J, leaving 9 bases between them. Germline V gene lookup returns CDR1 LNHDA and CDR2 SQIVND (reference sequence). The chain's CDR3 is CASSIGGAIQYL. DNA for the CDR3: TGTGCCAGTAGTATTGGGGGGGCCATTCAGTACCTC.

V is TRBV5-4 and J is TRBJ2-7, with 10 nucleotides matching TRBD1. CDR3 size: 13 residues. Germline lookup yields CDR1 SGHNT and CDR2 YYREEE (reference sequence). V lost 4 bases and J lost 4; bases outside the gene matches: 2. The CDR3 region has the DNA TGTGCCAGCAGCAGGGACAGGGGTTACGAGCAGTACTTC. This codes for CASSRDRGYEQYF. Drawing the rest from reference TRBV5-4 and TRBJ2-7, the complete variable domain is ETGVTQSPTHLIKTRGQQVTLRCSSQSGHNTVSWYQQALGQGPQFIFQYYREEENGRGNFPPRFSGLQFPNYSSELNVNALELDDSALYLCASSRDRGYEQYFGPGTRLTVT.

The V call is TRBV5-8, the J call TRBJ2-2; 7 nucleotides align to TRBD2. The CDR3 covers 15 residues. V trimming: 1 base; J trimming: 3 bases; junction bases outside the gene matches: 3. Germline lookup yields CDR1 SGHTS and CDR2 YDEGEE. This CDR3 is CASSLWAGDTGELFF. The CDR3 DNA reads TGTGCCAGCAGCTTGTGGGCGGGAGACACCGGGGAGCTGTTTTTT.

Here the CDR3 reads CASSLGQEETQYF. The CDR3 nucleotides read TGTGCCAGCAGCTTAGGACAGGAGGAGACCCAGTACTTC. J is TRBJ2-5 and V is TRBV11-3; possible D gene TRBD1, 6 bases. CDR1 and CDR2 from the germline V gene are SGHNT and YENEEA. Trimming took off 1 base at V and 5 bases at J, with 8 bases between the two ends. The CDR3 has 13 amino acids.

The J gene is TRBJ2-5, the V gene TRBV3-1 (or the pseudogene TRBV3-2); 8 bases are shared with TRBD2. The CDR3 spans 15 residues. V lost 4 bases and J lost 3; bases outside the gene matches: 7. CDR1 and CDR2 (germline): LGHDT, YNNKEL (reference sequence). The CDR3 region is CASSRPNSGKETQYF. CDR3 coding DNA: TGTGCCAGCAGCCGTCCAAATAGCGGGAAAGAGACCCAGTACTTC.

This chain joins TRBV27 and TRBJ2-7, with a weak D call TRBD1 (5 bases). Germline V gene sequence: CDR1 MNHEY, CDR2 SMNVEV (reference sequence). Trimming stripped 0 bases from V and 5 bases from J, with 14 bases between. The CDR3 extends over 15 amino acids. The chain's CDR3 is CASSLSRQGSNEQYF. CDR3 DNA: TGTGCCAGCAGTTTATCGAGGCAGGGAAGCAACGAGCAGTACTTC.

The chain is built from TRBV14 and TRBJ1-1; D may be TRBD1 (6 bases). V lost 4 bases and J lost 5, with 14 bases in between. In germline, CDR1 is SGHDN, CDR2 FVKESK. This CDR3 region has 14 residues. The CDR3: CASSPRGGGTEAFF. DNA of the CDR3: TGTGCCAGCAGCCCACGAGGGGGAGGGACTGAAGCTTTCTTT.

The chain combines TRBV6-6 with TRBJ2-1, with unresolved D. The V gene lost 6 bases and the J gene lost 0 bases, with 9 bases spanning the gap. There are 14 residues in the CDR3. The germline V gene has CDR1 MNHNY and CDR2 SVGAGI (reference sequence). CDR3 in amino acids: CASRPGSSYNEQFF. Written as DNA, the CDR3 is TGTGCCAGCAGGCCAGGAAGCTCCTACAATGAGCAGTTCTTC.

The V call is TRBV28, the J call TRBJ1-1; 10 bases map to TRBD1. CDR3 length: 17 amino acids. Trimming removed 2 bases from V and 2 bases from J; junction bases left unmatched: 8. Germline CDR1 is MDHEN and CDR2 is SYDVKM. The CDR3 sequence is CASSLLRQGALNTEAFF. The CDR3 DNA reads as TGTGCCAGCAGTTTACTCCGACAGGGGGCCCTTAACACTGAAGCTTTCTTT.

A few counts support this clone. This chain links TRBV4-3 with TRBJ1-2, with D perhaps TRBD1 (6 bases). V shed 0 bases and J shed 3 bases, with 23 bases lying between them. This CDR3 comprises 19 residues. Looked up from germline, CDR1 is LGHNA and CDR2 is YSLEER. The DNA for the CDR3 is TGCGCCAGCAGCCAAGATCCACCCGGGGACATCATAGGCGACTATGGCTACACCTTC. Its protein product is CASSQDPPGDIIGDYGYTF.

This clone has a handful of counts. J is TRBJ2-7 and V is TRBV7-2; the D is unclear. This CDR3 contains 14 residues. CDR1 is SGHTA, CDR2 FQGNSA, per germline. Trimming took off 2 bases at V and 0 bases at J, with 8 bases between the two ends. CDR3 sequence: CASSLHSSSYEQYF. CDR3 nucleotide sequence: TGTGCCAGCAGCTTACATAGTTCCTCCTACGAGCAGTACTTC.

This clone has a handful of counts. This chain connects TRBV14 to TRBJ2-1; tentative D call: TRBD1 (5 bases). Between the trimmed V and J ends, which lost 0 bases and 8 bases, there was a span of 14 bases. This CDR3 contains 15 residues. The germline V gene encodes CDR1 SGHDN and CDR2 FVKESK. Written as DNA, the CDR3 is TGTGCCAGCAGCCAAGATCAGACAGTTAAGTATGAGCAGTTCTTC. Its protein is CASSQDQTVKYEQFF. The full variable domain, with the rest looked up from reference TRBV14 and TRBJ2-1, is EAGVTQFPSHSVIEKGQTVTLRCDPISGHDNLYWYRRVMGKEIKFLLHFVKESKQDESGMPNNRFLAERTGGTYSTLKVQPAELEDSGVYFCASSQDQTVKYEQFFGPGTRLTVL.

The chain links TRBV5-1 to TRBJ2-1, with 9 bases that match TRBD1. The CDR3 is 15 amino acids. Germline trimming cut 4 bases from V and 0 bases from J; bases unmatched to any gene: 2. CDR1 and CDR2 from the germline V gene are SGHRS and YFSETQ. CDR3 protein: CASSPDRGSYNEQFF. The CDR3 DNA is TGCGCCAGCAGCCCGGACAGGGGCTCCTACAATGAGCAGTTCTTC.

The rearrangement uses TRBV25-1 and TRBJ1-1, with D possibly being TRBD1 (6 bases). From germline, CDR1 is MGHDK and CDR2 SYGVNS. Trimming left V 1 base short and J 9 bases short, with 18 bases between. The CDR3 runs to 15 residues. In nucleotides, the CDR3 is TGTGCCAGCAGTGAATTACGTAGGGGACATAGGCAAGCTTTCTTT. This sequence encodes CASSELRRGHRQAFF.

The chain links TRBV20-1 to TRBJ1-4, with TRBD1 matching 10 bases. This CDR3 comprises 15 residues. V gave up 3 bases and J gave up 5 bases; unmatched junction bases: 6. CDR1 is DFQATT and CDR2 is SNEGSKA in the germline V gene (reference sequence). The DNA of the CDR3 is TGCAGTGCTAGTGTACGGACAGGGGGAAATGAAAAACTGTTTTTT. Its protein is CSASVRTGGNEKLFF.

This clone came up once. The rearrangement joins TRBV6-5 to TRBJ1-2, with 12 bases aligning to TRBD1. V lost 6 bases and J lost 7; bases outside the gene matches: 3. The CDR3 spans 13 residues. Germline CDR1 MNHEY, CDR2 SVGAGI. CDR3 loop: CASSGTGGTGYTF. The CDR3 nucleotides are TGTGCCAGCAGCGGGACAGGGGGCACTGGCTACACCTTC.